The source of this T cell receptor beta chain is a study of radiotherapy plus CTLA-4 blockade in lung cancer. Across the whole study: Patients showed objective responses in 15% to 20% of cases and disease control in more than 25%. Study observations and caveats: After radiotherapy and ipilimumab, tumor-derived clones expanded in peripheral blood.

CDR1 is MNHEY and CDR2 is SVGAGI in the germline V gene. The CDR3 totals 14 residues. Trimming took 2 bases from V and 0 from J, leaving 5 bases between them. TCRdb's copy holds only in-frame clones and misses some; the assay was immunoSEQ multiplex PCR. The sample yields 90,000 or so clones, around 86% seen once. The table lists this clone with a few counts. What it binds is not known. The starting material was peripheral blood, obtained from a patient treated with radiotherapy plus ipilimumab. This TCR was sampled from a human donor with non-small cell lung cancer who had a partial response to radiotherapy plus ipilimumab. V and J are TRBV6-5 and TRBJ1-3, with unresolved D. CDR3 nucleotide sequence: TGTGCCAGCAGTTACAAGAGCTCTGGAAACACCATATATTTT. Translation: CASSYKSSGNTIYF.